The clone carrying this T cell receptor (beta chain) was seen just once. Its target is unknown. The sample originates from a study of long-term antiretroviral therapy in people with HIV. General study points: ART preceded a rise in diversity that nonetheless stayed lower than in transplant donor controls. Clones that had undergone expansion before ART prevailed in the repertoire throughout all time points.

Sequencing used immunoSEQ v3.0 at survey level. Measured with immunoSEQ multiplex PCR; TCRdb has only the in-frame clones, and not every one. The top ten clones hold over 8% of a sample with 21,000 or so clones, roughly 84% of them seen once. Germline CDR1 SGHDT, CDR2 YYEEEE. The V end was cut by 1 base, the J end by 1 base, with 10 bases between. The CDR3 is 15 amino acids. Every donor had one or more pre-ART and two or more post-ART PBMC samples. Treatment for every participant with HIV took place in the United States. The sample in question was unsorted PBMCs, obtained at the start of antiretroviral therapy. The TCR sequence derives from a middle-aged man with HIV. V and J are TRBV5-6 and TRBJ2-3; a weak D match, TRBD1 (5 bases). The DNA of the CDR3 is TGTGCCAGCAGCTTGAGGGGAATGGGCACAGATACGCAGTATTTT. Protein sequence: CASSLRGMGTDTQYF.